One sample yielded the 17 T cell receptor beta chains listed below, sequenced in a study of OX40 agonist ivuxolimab in advanced cancers. Produced via immunoSEQ multiplex PCR; TCRdb's table is partial and in-frame only. Here the sample spans fewer than 20,000 clones, 75% to 90% being singletons. The source material was CD4+ or CD8+ T cells sorted from blood, sampled in a trial of the OX40 agonist ivuxolimab. These receptors all stem from an adult with an advanced solid tumor such as melanoma, head and neck, liver or kidney cancer.

The rearrangement uses TRBV27 and TRBJ2-2; D uncertain. The V gene's germline CDR1 is MNHEY and CDR2 SMNVEV (reference sequence). V was cut by 8 bases and J by 5 bases, with 9 bases left in between. The CDR3 consists of 12 residues. The CDR3 sequence is CASRLWTGELFF. CDR3 in DNA: TGTGCCAGCCGCCTTTGGACCGGGGAGCTGTTTTTT.

The chain recombines TRBV2 with TRBJ2-1; 10 nucleotides match TRBD2. The trim removed 6 bases at V and 7 bases at J, leaving 12 bases unmatched. This CDR3 is built from 16 residues. Germline loops: CDR1 SNHLY, CDR2 FYNNEI. CDR3 sequence reads: CASSAIGTSEINEQFF. The CDR3, as DNA: TGTGCCAGCAGCGCAATTGGGACTAGCGAAATAAATGAGCAGTTCTTC.

J is TRBJ1-2 and V is TRBV9; tentatively, D is TRBD1 (6 bases). The CDR3 totals 18 residues. Trimming took 0 bases from V and 2 from J, leaving 20 bases between them. Germline CDR1 and CDR2: SGDLS and YYNGEE. The CDR3 bases are TGTGCCAGCAGCGTAGCCCGTGGTGCAGGGGTGGGAAACTATGGCTACACCTTC. Translating gives CASSVARGAGVGNYGYTF.

The V gene is TRBV27, the J gene TRBJ2-5; 8 bases match TRBD2. The J call may be mistaken, given a closer DNA end match to TRBJ2-7. The CDR3 sequence is 13 residues long. CDR1 and CDR2 from the germline V gene are MNHEY and SMNVEV (reference sequence). CDR3 bases: TGTGCCAGCAGTCCGGGACTAGCCTACGAGCAGTACTTC. It encodes CASSPGLAYEQYF.

CDR3 coding DNA: TGTGCCAGCAGCCCCATGGGGGAAGGCAAAAACATTCAGTACTTC. Translating it yields CASSPMGEGKNIQYF. The rearrangement uses TRBV7-9 and TRBJ2-4, with D perhaps being TRBD1 or TRBD2 (5 bases each). CDR1 SEHNR and CDR2 FQNEAQ come from the germline V gene (reference sequence). V was trimmed by 5 bases and J by 3 bases, leaving 14 bases between them. The CDR3 runs to 15 residues.

The CDR3 DNA reads as TGCGCCAGCCGAAGTAGCGCAGATACGCAGTATTTT. Residues: CASRSSADTQYF. The genes are TRBV5-1 and TRBJ2-3; D is possibly TRBD2 (5 bases). Trimming removed 7 bases from V and 4 bases from J, with 10 bases in between. CDR1 and CDR2 from the germline V gene are SGHRS and YFSETQ. This CDR3 is built from 12 residues.

This clone appeared a single time. The chain joins TRBV28 to TRBJ2-5; D ambiguous. Per the germline V gene, CDR1 is MDHEN and CDR2 is SYDVKM. This CDR3 has 12 amino acids. The germline V and J ends were trimmed by 5 bases and 2 bases, with 6 bases remaining between them. The CDR3 nucleotides are TGTGCCAGCAGTCCGAATCAAGAGACCCAGTACTTC. Amino acids: CASSPNQETQYF.

The DNA of the CDR3 is TGTGCCAGCAGCCGGGACCGGAACAATCAGCCCCAGCATTTT. Its protein is CASSRDRNNQPQHF. This sequence joins TRBV7-2 and TRBJ1-5, with D perhaps TRBD1 (5 bases). Looked up from germline, CDR1 is SGHTA and CDR2 is FQGNSA. Trimming cost V 5 bases and J 3 bases, with 11 bases left between them. The CDR3 totals 14 residues.

This chain links TRBV2 with TRBJ2-7; TRBD1 agrees at 11 bases. Germline V lookup: CDR1 SNHLY, CDR2 FYNNEI. With 4 bases clipped from V and 3 bases from J, the junction kept 2 bases outside the gene matches. The CDR3 is made up of 14 amino acids. Written as DNA, the CDR3 is TGTGCCAGCAGTGTGGGGACAGGGGGCTACGAGCAGTACTTC. Its protein product is CASSVGTGGYEQYF.

This chain connects TRBV15 to TRBJ2-3; possible D gene TRBD2, 5 bases. The V end lost 7 bases, the J end lost 1 base, and 6 bases lay between the germline ends. The CDR3 has 12 amino acids. Germline V gene data show CDR1 as LNHNV and CDR2 as YYDKDF (reference sequence). As DNA, the CDR3 is TGTGCCACCAATAGCGGCACAGATACGCAGTATTTT. It encodes CATNSGTDTQYF.

The rearrangement joins TRBV7-2 to TRBJ2-3; D is undetermined. The germline CDR1 and CDR2 sequences are SGHTA and FQGNSA. This CDR3 is 12 amino acids long. Deletions cut 6 bases from V and 4 bases from J, with 8 bases between. CDR3 nucleotides: TGTGCCAGCAGTAGTTGGGCAGATACGCAGTATTTT. This encodes CASSSWADTQYF.

The chain carries TRBV28 and TRBJ1-1; no clear D gene. Trimming stripped 7 bases from V and 3 bases from J, with 12 bases between. CDR1 and CDR2 (germline): MDHEN, SYDVKM. The CDR3 totals 13 residues. In DNA form, the CDR3 reads TGTGCCAGCACACTTTATGCCGACACTGAAGCTTTCTTT. Amino acid sequence: CASTLYADTEAFF.

V gene TRBV18 combines with J gene TRBJ1-2, with 7 bases matching TRBD1. The ends lost 6 bases at V and 0 bases at J; junction bases unmatched: 10. Germline V gene data show CDR1 as KGHSH and CDR2 as LQKENI. The CDR3 consists of 16 residues. CDR3 nucleotide sequence: TGTGCCAGCTCCCCGGGACAGTTCCTAGCTAACTATGGCTACACCTTC. Translated: CASSPGQFLANYGYTF.

J is TRBJ2-1 and V is TRBV20-1, with D unclear. Looked up from germline, CDR1 is DFQATT and CDR2 is SNEGSKA (reference sequence). V was shortened by 6 bases and J by 0 bases, with 3 bases between the two germline ends. This CDR3 is 11 amino acids long. CDR3 bases: TGCAGTGCCAACTCCTACAATGAGCAGTTCTTC. It yields the protein CSANSYNEQFF.

This chain links TRBV5-6 with TRBJ1-4; D possibly corresponds to TRBD1 (5 bases). Germline V lookup: CDR1 SGHDT, CDR2 YYEEEE. V dropped 1 base and J dropped 3 bases, with 7 bases sitting between them. The CDR3 is 14 amino acids. The CDR3 spells CASSLWGANEKLFF. The CDR3 coding sequence is TGTGCCAGCAGCTTGTGGGGGGCTAATGAAAAACTGTTTTTT.

The V call is TRBV27, the J call TRBJ2-1; 9 bases align to TRBD2. V trimming: 8 bases; J trimming: 8 bases; junction bases outside the gene matches: 13. There are 15 residues in the CDR3. Germline V CDR1 and CDR2: MNHEY, SMNVEV (reference sequence). In DNA form, the CDR3 reads TGTGCCAGCCGCTTGGGGCGGGAGGGCCTCTATGAGCAGTTCTTC. It codes for CASRLGREGLYEQFF.

The gene calls are TRBV18 and TRBJ2-7; TRBD1 matches at 10 bases. The CDR3 loop spans 16 amino acids. The V and J ends lost 3 bases and 6 bases, in that order; junction bases with no gene match: 11. Germline assignment: CDR1 KGHSH and CDR2 LQKENI. The CDR3 reads CASSPNQGQGNGEQYF. Written as DNA, the CDR3 is TGTGCCAGCTCACCGAATCAGGGACAGGGGAATGGCGAGCAGTACTTC.